Below are 4 T cell receptor beta chains sequenced from a single sample in a study of T cells after yellow fever vaccination. TCRdb re-called the 5' RACE reads with MiXCR, one entry per CDR3 protein. The table lists about 580,000 distinct CDR3 sequences, around 17% of them singletons. The sequences come from PBMCs, collected 4 to 6 days after the first yellow fever vaccination. Every receptor here comes from a man between 18 and 29 years old who received the YFV17D yellow fever vaccine.

This clonotype has only a few counts. The chain uses TRBV29-1 and TRBJ2-7; possibly TRBD1 for D (5 bases). Trimming stripped 3 bases from V and 4 bases from J, with 10 bases between. The germline CDR1 and CDR2 sequences are SQVTM and ANQGSEA. The CDR3 is 12 amino acids. The CDR3 protein is CSVDIKGYEQYF. CDR3 in DNA: TGCAGCGTTGACATTAAGGGGTACGAGCAGTACTTC.

The chain carries TRBV7-2 and TRBJ2-1; 10 positions agree with TRBD2. Germline lookup yields CDR1 SGHTA and CDR2 FQGNSA. CDR3 size: 15 residues. V trimming: 5 bases; J trimming: 4 bases; junction bases outside the gene matches: 5. CDR3 region: CASSVSGGFYNEQFF. CDR3 nucleotide sequence: TGTGCCAGCAGCGTTAGCGGGGGGTTTTACAATGAGCAGTTCTTC.

The table lists this clonotype with a few counts. The rearrangement joins TRBV20-1 to TRBJ1-6, with D possibly TRBD1 on 6 matching bases. V lost 5 bases and J lost 4, with 12 bases in between. This CDR3 has 14 amino acids. CDR1 is DFQATT and CDR2 is SNEGSKA in the germline V gene (reference sequence). The CDR3 here is CSAEGGQYNSPLHF. As DNA, the CDR3 is TGCAGTGCTGAGGGGGGACAATATAATTCACCCCTCCACTTT.

This chain uses TRBV5-6 with TRBJ1-1; D remains unclear. The CDR3 spans 16 residues. V lost 0 bases and J 5 bases, leaving 17 bases between the germline ends. Germline CDR1 is SGHDT and CDR2 is YYEEEE. DNA for the CDR3: TGTGCCAGCAGCTTGGTCGGGTCTAAAGGTTGGACTGAAGCTTTCTTT. As protein: CASSLVGSKGWTEAFF.